This T cell receptor beta chain was sequenced during a study of cytomegalovirus exposure and HLA in healthy donors. Study results and caveats: In vitro testing confirmed a few CMV-associated chains as specific for CMV antigens.

13 Jbeta primers and 60 Vbeta primers were used for the PCR. Profiling relied on immunoSEQ multiplex PCR, and the TCRdb table lists in-frame clones only, not all of them. The table has fewer than 350,000 clones, about 87% seen once; the top ten hold more than 2%. Trimming cost V 0 bases and J 6 bases; bases outside gene matches: 9. Germline CDR1 LNHDA, CDR2 SQIVND (reference sequence). This CDR3 is built from 16 residues. On this clone: Its specificity is unknown.

The chain employs TRBV19 and TRBJ2-3; TRBD2 agrees at 7 bases. The sequencing input was PBMCs. The TCR sequence derives from a woman younger than 35 in good health and CMV-seronegative. CDR3 residues: CASSIDRRLAVDTQYF. The DNA for the CDR3 is TGTGCCAGTAGTATAGACCGTAGACTAGCCGTCGATACGCAGTATTTT.